This T cell receptor beta chain derives from a study of shared clonotypes between healthy human individuals. About the study: Donors consisted of two women and a few men between 18 and 49. General study points: A limitation of the genetic and exposure-history diversity represented arose from few donors.

With 0 bases removed from V and 2 bases from J, the gap between germline ends came to 14 bases. Germline CDR1 is LGHNA and CDR2 is YSLEER. There are 16 residues in the CDR3. Notes on this clone: No antigen is known for it.

The quantity of DNA used in unsorted PBMC replicate PCRs was approximately 300 ng, corresponding to 30,000 to 35,000 T cell genomes. Assay: immunoSEQ multiplex PCR; the TCRdb copy retains only in-frame clones and omits some. The profile shows around 500,000 clones, approximately 80% of them singletons. The sequenced sample consisted of PBMCs. V is TRBV4-3 and J is TRBJ2-7; D uncertain. The TCR originated in a woman in her 40s in good health. Some clones in this sample may be carry-over from other donors' samples. The CDR3 DNA reads TGCGCCAGCAGCCAAGAGGCAGGCCACCCCACCTACGAGCAGTACTTC. This gives the protein CASSQEAGHPTYEQYF.